This T cell receptor (beta chain) comes out of a study of shared clonotypes between healthy human individuals. The study, taken as a whole, reports: It was observed that about 5% of naive CD4 clonotypes were shared across several donors. Donors were few, which limited the genetic and exposure-history diversity represented.

Template for every sorted-subset replicate PCR totaled roughly 210 ng DNA, tens of thousands of T cell genomes. Generated by immunoSEQ multiplex PCR, the TCRdb table keeps only in-frame clones and is missing some. The sample includes around 2,100,000 clones, approximately 95% of them seen just once. CD45RO-negative cells were positively selected for CCR7, leaving out terminally differentiated effector memory CD45RA+ cells. Note on this clone: Antigen: not known. Other DNA sequences of this sample code for an identical CDR3.

What was sequenced was naive CD8+ T cells sorted from blood. This clonotype was sampled from a man aged 18 to 30 in good health.

CDR3 in DNA: TGTGCCAGCAGCGTAGGGTTGCACAATGAGCAGTTCTTC. Amino acids: CASSVGLHNEQFF. The rearrangement uses TRBV9 and TRBJ2-1; no definite D call. CDR3 size: 13 residues. V lost 0 bases and J lost 5, with 6 bases in between. Germline V lookup: CDR1 SGDLS, CDR2 YYNGEE. The full variable domain, its missing parts supplied by reference TRBV9 and TRBJ2-1, is DSGVTQTPKHLITATGQRVTLRCSPRSGDLSVYWYQQSLDQGLQFLIQYYNGEERAKGNILERFSAQQFPDLHSELNLSSLELGDSALYFCASSVGLHNEQFFGPGTRLTVL.